The 26 T cell receptor beta chains below come from one sample, sequenced in a study of control samples from healthy donors and cancer patients. The method was immunoSEQ multiplex PCR; TCRdb's version includes in-frame clones alone and lacks a portion of them. This table holds 98,000 or so clones, about 87% found once. The sequencing sample was made of blood. These receptors were taken from a woman between 65 and 79 years old in good health.

This chain connects TRBV6-1 to TRBJ1-2; D may be TRBD1 (5 bases). V was pared by 3 bases and J by 0 bases, with 11 bases between. Germline V gene sequence: CDR1 MNHNS, CDR2 SASEGT. This CDR3 contains 15 residues. The CDR3 DNA reads as TGTGCCAGCAGTGATGACAGCAAAGCTAACTATGGCTACACCTTC. This encodes CASSDDSKANYGYTF.

This clone was seen just once. The rearrangement uses TRBV30 and TRBJ2-3; D possibly corresponds to TRBD2 (6 bases). CDR3 length: 15 residues. V was shortened by 5 bases and J by 6 bases, with 21 bases between the two germline ends. Germline V gives CDR1 GTSNPN, CDR2 SVGIG (reference sequence). The CDR3 reads CAWSTTGTSGDTQYF. The DNA of the CDR3 is TGTGCCTGGTCGACGACCGGGACTTCAGGCGATACGCAGTATTTT.

The chain couples TRBV12-5 to TRBJ1-2; D gene unclear. V was clipped by 10 bases and J by 6 bases, with 12 bases between them. This CDR3 spans 11 amino acids. CDR1 LGHNT and CDR2 FRNRAP come from the germline V gene. The DNA for the CDR3 is TGTGCTACCCAGCTGAGGGATGGCTACACCTTC. Translated, it gives CATQLRDGYTF.

V gene TRBV5-4 combines with J gene TRBJ2-1, with TRBD2 identical over 12 bases. After removal of 4 bases from V and 5 bases from J, the junction contained 10 bases not matched to a gene. This CDR3 region has 17 residues. Looked up from germline, CDR1 is SGHNT and CDR2 is YYREEE (reference sequence). The CDR3 reads CASSPVLLAGGHNEQFF. The CDR3 DNA is TGTGCCAGCAGCCCGGTCCTACTAGCGGGAGGCCACAATGAGCAGTTCTTC.

J is TRBJ1-4 and V is TRBV19, with D uncertain. Trimming removed 5 bases at V and 3 bases at J, with 10 bases between. In germline, CDR1 is LNHDA, CDR2 SQIVND (reference sequence). The CDR3 is 14 residues long. The CDR3: CASSWRESNEKLFF. The DNA for the CDR3 is TGTGCCAGTAGTTGGAGGGAATCTAATGAAAAACTGTTTTTT.

This chain joins TRBV30 and TRBJ1-3; TRBD1 matches at 7 bases. The CDR3 sequence is 15 residues long. V gave up 5 bases and J gave up 2 bases; unmatched junction bases: 9. CDR1 and CDR2 from the germline V gene are GTSNPN and SVGIG (reference sequence). The CDR3, as DNA: TGTGCCTGGTCCGGGGCAGGGGGAACTGGAAACACCATATATTTT. This encodes CAWSGAGGTGNTIYF.

The J gene is TRBJ1-2, the V gene TRBV14; D perhaps matches TRBD1 (5 bases). CDR1 and CDR2 from the germline V gene are SGHDN and FVKESK. The length of the CDR3 is 14 residues. Trimming pared 0 bases from V and 4 bases from J, leaving 9 bases between. The CDR3 region is CASSQEIGGYGYTF. The CDR3 region has the DNA TGTGCCAGCAGCCAAGAAATTGGGGGCTATGGCTACACCTTC.

The J gene is TRBJ2-2, the V gene TRBV15; 8 nucleotides align to TRBD2. The length of the CDR3 is 16 residues. Germline trimming cut 0 bases from V and 4 bases from J; bases unmatched to any gene: 4. CDR1 LNHNV and CDR2 YYDKDF come from the germline V gene (reference sequence). CDR3: CATSRDTLAVTGELFF. CDR3 in DNA: TGTGCCACCAGCAGAGATACACTAGCGGTCACCGGGGAGCTGTTTTTT.

The V and J genes are TRBV9 and TRBJ1-2, with TRBD1 as a possible D gene (6 bases). The CDR3 contains 16 residues. The germline gives CDR1 SGDLS, CDR2 YYNGEE. V lost 4 bases and J lost 10, with 26 bases in between. This CDR3 reads CASSLGGGQTSLVYTF. DNA for the CDR3: TGTGCCAGCAGCCTAGGGGGAGGCCAGACCAGTCTAGTCTACACCTTC.

The CDR3 nucleotides read TGTGCCAGCAGCAAGGATCTAGGACAGGGGGGGAATCAGCCCCAGCATTTT. Encoded protein: CASSKDLGQGGNQPQHF. The rearrangement joins TRBV21-1 to TRBJ1-5; the table's TRBD1 call for D was not verified on the DNA. TRBV21-1 is labeled a pseudogene. The CDR3 is made up of 17 amino acids.

This clone was picked up one time. CDR3 sequence: CASSEPSGNTIYF. The DNA of the CDR3 is TGCGCCAGCAGTGAGCCTTCTGGAAACACCATATATTTT. The J gene is TRBJ1-3, the V gene TRBV10-1; D remains unclear. The V gene lost 2 bases and the J gene lost 1 base, with 3 bases spanning the gap. The CDR3 is 13 residues long. From germline, CDR1 is WNHNN and CDR2 SYGVQD (reference sequence).

The chain employs TRBV13 and TRBJ2-5, with 10 bases aligning to TRBD2. CDR3 length equals 17 residues. The germline CDR1 and CDR2 sequences are PRHDT and FYEKMQ (reference sequence). With V trimmed by 5 bases and J by 4 bases, 13 bases remained unmatched. CDR3 protein: CASSRLAGDPGGETQYF. Written as DNA, the CDR3 is TGTGCCAGCAGCAGGCTAGCGGGGGACCCGGGGGGAGAGACCCAGTACTTC.

This clone showed up many times. The chain employs TRBV2 and TRBJ1-2; D may be TRBD1 (6 bases). The CDR3 length is 16 residues. Per germline, CDR1 SNHLY and CDR2 FYNNEI. Trimming pared 0 bases from V and 8 bases from J, leaving 19 bases between. The CDR3 nucleotides are TGTGCCAGCAGTGAAGCAGGGGGTTCGAGGGTGGAAGGCTACACCTTC. This sequence encodes CASSEAGGSRVEGYTF.

The V gene is TRBV5-1, the J gene TRBJ2-5, with 8 bases fitting TRBD1. The germline gives CDR1 SGHRS, CDR2 YFSETQ. V lost 0 bases, J lost 2 bases, and 6 bases stayed unmatched. CDR3 length: 16 residues. The CDR3 loop is CASSLGLGTGQETQYF. As DNA, the CDR3 is TGCGCCAGCAGCTTGGGGTTAGGGACAGGACAAGAGACCCAGTACTTC.

The chain carries TRBV9 and TRBJ1-1; TRBD1 matches 10 bases. After removal of 4 bases from V and 4 bases from J, the junction contained 7 bases not matched to a gene. Germline V gene lookup returns CDR1 SGDLS and CDR2 YYNGEE. The CDR3 is 15 amino acids. The CDR3: CASSFLGTGVTEAFF. CDR3 nucleotides: TGTGCCAGCAGCTTCCTCGGGACAGGGGTCACTGAAGCTTTCTTT.

This chain joins TRBV3-1 (or the pseudogene TRBV3-2) and TRBJ1-1; a possible D gene is TRBD1 (5 bases). Germline V gene data show CDR1 as LGHDT and CDR2 as YNNKEL (reference sequence). V lost 3 bases and J lost 10, with 18 bases in between. The CDR3 sequence is 14 residues long. The CDR3 coding sequence is TGTGCCAGCAGCCAGGCAGGGCTCTTCTGGGGAGCTTTCTTT. It specifies CASSQAGLFWGAFF.

The V gene is TRBV11-2, the J gene TRBJ1-5; D is perhaps TRBD1 (5 bases). Germline loops: CDR1 SGHAT, CDR2 FQNNGV. The V end lost 0 bases, the J end lost 6 bases, and 6 bases lay between the germline ends. CDR3 size: 13 residues. DNA for the CDR3: TGTGCCAGCAGCTTAGACAGGGTTCAGCCCCAGCATTTT. The encoded protein is CASSLDRVQPQHF.

The chain employs TRBV12-5 and TRBJ2-3; 13 bases are shared with TRBD2. CDR1 LGHNT and CDR2 FRNRAP come from the germline V gene. V gave up 4 bases and J gave up 5 bases; unmatched junction bases: 3. The CDR3 spans 15 residues. This CDR3 is CASGWGTSGVDTQYF. The CDR3 bases are TGTGCTAGTGGTTGGGGGACTAGCGGGGTAGATACGCAGTATTTT.

This clone was recorded only once. The chain joins TRBV19 to TRBJ1-5; D not resolved. CDR3 length equals 17 residues. Germline V lookup: CDR1 LNHDA, CDR2 SQIVND (reference sequence). Trimming shortened V by 3 bases and J by 0 bases, and 15 bases separated the two germline ends. The CDR3 loop is CASSMKTAPISNQPQHF. CDR3 DNA: TGTGCCAGTAGTATGAAGACGGCCCCAATTAGCAATCAGCCCCAGCATTTT.

J is TRBJ2-1 and V is TRBV7-6, with D uncertain. The germline CDR1 and CDR2 sequences are SGHVS and FNYEAQ. Trimming left V 5 bases short and J 5 bases short, with 10 bases between. The CDR3 runs to 13 residues. As DNA, the CDR3 is TGTGCCAGCAGCCAAGCGTGGGACAATGAGCAGTTCTTC. It specifies CASSQAWDNEQFF.

The rearrangement joins TRBV30 to TRBJ1-2, with TRBD1 matching 10 bases. This CDR3 has 12 residues. After removal of 3 bases from V and 8 bases from J, the junction contained 3 bases not matched to a gene. Germline V gene sequence: CDR1 GTSNPN, CDR2 SVGIG (reference sequence). The CDR3 loop reads CAWRGTGAGYTF. For the CDR3, the DNA is TGTGCCTGGAGAGGGACAGGGGCGGGCTACACCTTC. Full variable domain (rest looked up from reference TRBV30 and TRBJ1-2): SQTIHQWPATLVQPVGSPLSLECTVEGTSNPNLYWYRQAAGRGLQLLFYSVGIGQISSEVPQNLSASRPQDRQFILSSKKLLLSDSGFYLCAWRGTGAGYTFGSGTRLTVV.

The J gene is TRBJ2-7, the V gene TRBV7-8; D is unresolved. V lost 1 base, J lost 5 bases, and 6 bases lay in between. CDR1 is SGHVS and CDR2 is FQNEAQ in the germline V gene. The CDR3 consists of 12 residues. In DNA form, the CDR3 reads TGTGCCAGCAGCTTAGTGGCCCACGAGCAGTACTTC. Amino acid sequence: CASSLVAHEQYF.

The rearrangement links TRBV12-3 or TRBV12-4 to TRBJ1-4; a weak D match, TRBD1 (5 bases). This CDR3 is 12 amino acids long. V was trimmed by 5 bases and J by 8 bases, leaving 9 bases between them. As DNA, the CDR3 is TGTGCCAGCAGTCCGCCAGGGGAAAAACTGTTTTTT. Translation: CASSPPGEKLFF.

Here the CDR3 reads CSVPYQGHYTF. CDR3 coding DNA: TGCAGCGTTCCCTATCAGGGGCACTACACCTTC. The chain employs TRBV29-1 and TRBJ1-2; TRBD1 is a possible D gene (6 bases). The CDR3 is made up of 11 amino acids. Per germline, CDR1 SQVTM and CDR2 ANQGSEA. V was cut by 5 bases and J by 10 bases, with 14 bases left in between.

The rearrangement joins TRBV19 to TRBJ1-1; TRBD1 agrees at 10 bases. This CDR3 is 14 amino acids long. With 4 bases clipped from V and 4 bases from J, the junction kept 3 bases outside the gene matches. Germline CDR1 is LNHDA and CDR2 is SQIVND (reference sequence). This chain's CDR3 is CASSTRQGATEAFF. CDR3 sequence (DNA): TGTGCCAGTAGTACCCGACAGGGGGCCACTGAAGCTTTCTTT.

V is TRBV30 and J is TRBJ1-5; possibly TRBD1 for D (5 bases). The V end lost 1 base, the J end lost 2 bases, and 12 bases lay between the germline ends. The CDR3 spans 15 residues. CDR1 is GTSNPN, CDR2 SVGIG, per germline (reference sequence). The CDR3 spells CAWSGGLGGNQPQHF. CDR3 sequence (DNA): TGTGCCTGGAGTGGGGGACTAGGAGGCAATCAGCCCCAGCATTTT.